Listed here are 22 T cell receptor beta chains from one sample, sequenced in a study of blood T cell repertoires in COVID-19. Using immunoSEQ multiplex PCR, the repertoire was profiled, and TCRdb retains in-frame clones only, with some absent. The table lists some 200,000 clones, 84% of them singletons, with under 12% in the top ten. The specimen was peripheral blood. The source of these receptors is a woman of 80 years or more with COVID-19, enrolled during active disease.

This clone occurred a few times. The CDR3 loop is CASSAGTPVFNEQFF. CDR3 nucleotide sequence: TGTGCCAGCAGCGCCGGGACACCAGTCTTCAATGAGCAGTTCTTC. The genes are TRBV9 and TRBJ2-1; D might be TRBD1 (6 bases). The germline CDR1 and CDR2 sequences are SGDLS and YYNGEE. V lost 3 bases and J 6 bases, leaving 16 bases between the germline ends. CDR3 length: 15 amino acids.

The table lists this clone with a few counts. The CDR3 region is CASSLQGNTEAFF. The CDR3 DNA is TGTGCCAGTTCCCTCCAGGGGAACACTGAAGCTTTCTTT. This rearrangement joins TRBV19 to TRBJ1-1, with D possibly matching TRBD1 (5 bases). The CDR3 loop spans 13 amino acids. Germline V gene data show CDR1 as LNHDA and CDR2 as SQIVND (reference sequence). The V end was cut by 8 bases, the J end by 1 base, with 11 bases between. The entire variable domain, with the rest obtained from reference TRBV19 and TRBJ1-1, is as follows: DGGITQSPKYLFRKEGQNVTLSCEQNLNHDAMYWYRQDPGQGLRLIYYSQIVNDFQKGDIAEGYSVSREKKESFPLTVTSAQKNPTAFYLCASSLQGNTEAFFGQGTRLTVV.

CDR3 in DNA: TGTGCCAGCTCACCCGGACAGGGCCAGCCCCAGCATTTT. It specifies CASSPGQGQPQHF. This chain connects TRBV18 to TRBJ1-5; 8 nucleotides agree with TRBD1. Germline V gene data show CDR1 as KGHSH and CDR2 as LQKENI. The junction had 2 bases not matched to a gene; V was cut back by 3 bases and J by 7 bases. The CDR3 runs 13 residues.

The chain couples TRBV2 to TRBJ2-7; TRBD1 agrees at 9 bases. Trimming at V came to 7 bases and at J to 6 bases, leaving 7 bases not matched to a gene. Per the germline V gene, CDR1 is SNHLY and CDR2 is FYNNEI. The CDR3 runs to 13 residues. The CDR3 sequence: CASTRDRAVEQYF. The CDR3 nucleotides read TGTGCCAGCACAAGGGACAGGGCAGTCGAGCAGTACTTC.

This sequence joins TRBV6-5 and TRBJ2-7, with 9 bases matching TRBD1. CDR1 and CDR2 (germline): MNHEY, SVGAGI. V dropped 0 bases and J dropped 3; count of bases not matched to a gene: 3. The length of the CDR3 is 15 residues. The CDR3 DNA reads TGTGCCAGCAGTTACTCTCCGGGACAGGGCTACGAGCAGTACTTC. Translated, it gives CASSYSPGQGYEQYF.

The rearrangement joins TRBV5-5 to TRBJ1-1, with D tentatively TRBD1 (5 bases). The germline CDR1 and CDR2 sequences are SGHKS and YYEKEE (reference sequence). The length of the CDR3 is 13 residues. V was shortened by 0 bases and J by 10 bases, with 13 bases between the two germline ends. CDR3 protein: CASSLGVQGAAFF. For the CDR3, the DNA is TGTGCCAGCAGCTTGGGGGTCCAGGGCGCAGCTTTCTTT.

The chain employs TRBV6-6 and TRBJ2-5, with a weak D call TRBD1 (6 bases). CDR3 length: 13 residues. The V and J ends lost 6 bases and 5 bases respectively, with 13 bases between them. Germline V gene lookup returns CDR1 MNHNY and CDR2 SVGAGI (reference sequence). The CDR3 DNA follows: TGTGCCAGCAGCCAGGGGTCGTGGGAGACCCAGTACTTC. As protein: CASSQGSWETQYF.

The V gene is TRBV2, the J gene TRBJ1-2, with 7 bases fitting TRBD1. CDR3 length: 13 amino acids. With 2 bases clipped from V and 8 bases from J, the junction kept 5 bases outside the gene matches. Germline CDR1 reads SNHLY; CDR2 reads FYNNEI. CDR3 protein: CASSERTGPGYTF. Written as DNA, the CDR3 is TGTGCCAGCAGTGAACGGACAGGCCCAGGCTACACCTTC.

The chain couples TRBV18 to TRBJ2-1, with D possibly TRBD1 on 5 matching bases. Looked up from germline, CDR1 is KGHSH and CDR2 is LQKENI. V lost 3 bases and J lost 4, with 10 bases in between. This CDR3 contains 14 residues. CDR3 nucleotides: TGTGCCAGCTCACCTCAGGGAATGTACAATGAGCAGTTCTTC. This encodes CASSPQGMYNEQFF.

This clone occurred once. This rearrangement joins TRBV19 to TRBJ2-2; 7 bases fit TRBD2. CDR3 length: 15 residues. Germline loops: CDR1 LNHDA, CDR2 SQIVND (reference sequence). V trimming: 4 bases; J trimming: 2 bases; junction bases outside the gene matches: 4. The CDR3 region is CASSTRDYNTGELFF. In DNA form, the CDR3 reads TGTGCCAGTAGTACCCGGGACTACAACACCGGGGAGCTGTTTTTT.

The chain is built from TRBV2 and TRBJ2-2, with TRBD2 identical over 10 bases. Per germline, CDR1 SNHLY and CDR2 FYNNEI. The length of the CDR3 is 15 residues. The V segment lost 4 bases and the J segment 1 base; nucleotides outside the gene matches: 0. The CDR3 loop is CASSASGGNTGELFF. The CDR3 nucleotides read TGTGCCAGCAGTGCTAGCGGGGGGAACACCGGGGAGCTGTTTTTT.

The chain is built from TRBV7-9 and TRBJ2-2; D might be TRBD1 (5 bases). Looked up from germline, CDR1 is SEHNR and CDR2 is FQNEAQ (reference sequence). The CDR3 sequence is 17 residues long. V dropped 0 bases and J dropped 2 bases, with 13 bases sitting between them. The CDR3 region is CASSLATAGLNTGELFF. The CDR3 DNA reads TGTGCCAGCAGCTTAGCGACGGCAGGGCTAAACACCGGGGAGCTGTTTTTT.

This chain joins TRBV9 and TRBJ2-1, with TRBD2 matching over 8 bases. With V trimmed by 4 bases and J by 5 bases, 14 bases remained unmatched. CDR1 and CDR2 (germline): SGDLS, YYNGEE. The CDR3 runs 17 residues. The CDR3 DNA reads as TGTGCCAGCAGCCCTTCTTCGAGCGGGGGATTCAACAATGAGCAGTTCTTC. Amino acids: CASSPSSSGGFNNEQFF.

CDR3 in amino acids: CASRATVTSTDTQYF. CDR3 in DNA: TGTGCCAGCAGAGCGACAGTTACTAGCACAGATACGCAGTATTTT. This rearrangement joins TRBV6-4 to TRBJ2-3, with D tentatively TRBD1 (5 bases). In germline, CDR1 is MRHNA, CDR2 SNTAGT. V was trimmed by 6 bases and J by 0 bases, leaving 13 bases between them. The CDR3 length is 15 residues.

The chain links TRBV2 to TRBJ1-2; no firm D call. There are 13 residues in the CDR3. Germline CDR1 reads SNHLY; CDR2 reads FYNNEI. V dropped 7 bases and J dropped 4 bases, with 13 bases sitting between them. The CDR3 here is CASKLREIYGYTF. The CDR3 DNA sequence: TGTGCCAGCAAGCTTCGGGAGATCTATGGCTACACCTTC. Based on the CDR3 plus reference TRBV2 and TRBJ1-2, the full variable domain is EPEVTQTPSHQVTQMGQEVILRCVPISNHLYFYWYRQILGQKVEFLVSFYNNEISEKSEIFDDQFSVERPDGSNFTLKIRSTKLEDSAMYFCASKLREIYGYTFGSGTRLTVV.

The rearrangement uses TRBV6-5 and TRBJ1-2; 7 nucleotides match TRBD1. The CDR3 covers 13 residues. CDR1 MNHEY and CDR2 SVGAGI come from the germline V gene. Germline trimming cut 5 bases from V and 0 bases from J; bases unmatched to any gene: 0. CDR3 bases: TGTGCCAGCAGTCAGGGGGCTAACTATGGCTACACCTTC. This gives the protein CASSQGANYGYTF.

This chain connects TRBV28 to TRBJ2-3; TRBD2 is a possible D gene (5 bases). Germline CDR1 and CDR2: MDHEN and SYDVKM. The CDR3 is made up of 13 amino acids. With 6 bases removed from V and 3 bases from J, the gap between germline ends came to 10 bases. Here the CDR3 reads CASSYGLTDTQYF. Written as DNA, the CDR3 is TGTGCCAGCAGCTATGGACTGACAGATACGCAGTATTTT. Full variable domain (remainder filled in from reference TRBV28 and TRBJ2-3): DVKVTQSSRYLVKRTGEKVFLECVQDMDHENMFWYRQDPGLGLRLIYFSYDVKMKEKGDIPEGYSVSREKKERFSLILESASTNQTSMYLCASSYGLTDTQYFGPGTRLTVL.

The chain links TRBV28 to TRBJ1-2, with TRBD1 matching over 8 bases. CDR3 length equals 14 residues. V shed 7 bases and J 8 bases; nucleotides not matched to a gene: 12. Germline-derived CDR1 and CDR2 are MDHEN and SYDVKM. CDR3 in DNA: TGTGCCAGCACTCCAGGGGGCGCGGGGTGGGGCTACACCTTC. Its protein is CASTPGGAGWGYTF.

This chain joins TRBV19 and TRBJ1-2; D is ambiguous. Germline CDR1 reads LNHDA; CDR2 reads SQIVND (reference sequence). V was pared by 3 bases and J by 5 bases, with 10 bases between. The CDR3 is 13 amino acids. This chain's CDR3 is CASSIPGPYGYTF. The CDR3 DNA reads TGTGCCAGTAGTATCCCCGGTCCTTATGGCTACACCTTC.

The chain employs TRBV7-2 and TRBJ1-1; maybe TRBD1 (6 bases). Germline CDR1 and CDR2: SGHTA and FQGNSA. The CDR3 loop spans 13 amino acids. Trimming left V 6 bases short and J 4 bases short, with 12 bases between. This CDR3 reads CASRSQGTTEAFF. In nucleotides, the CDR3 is TGTGCCAGCAGGAGCCAGGGGACCACTGAAGCTTTCTTT.

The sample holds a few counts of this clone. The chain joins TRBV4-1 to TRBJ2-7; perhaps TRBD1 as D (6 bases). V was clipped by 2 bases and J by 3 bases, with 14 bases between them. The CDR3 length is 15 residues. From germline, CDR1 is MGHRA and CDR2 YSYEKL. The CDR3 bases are TGCGCCAGCAGCCAACTTACTACAGGGAACTACGAGCAGTACTTC. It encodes CASSQLTTGNYEQYF.

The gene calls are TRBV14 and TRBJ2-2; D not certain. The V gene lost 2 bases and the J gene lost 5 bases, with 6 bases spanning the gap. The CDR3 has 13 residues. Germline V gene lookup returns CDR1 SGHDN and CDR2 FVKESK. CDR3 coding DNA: TGTGCCAGCAGCCAATCCACAACCGGGGAGCTGTTTTTT. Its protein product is CASSQSTTGELFF.